This T cell receptor (beta chain) was sequenced during a study of blood T cells in healthy people across ages. Whole-study results and caveats: Using unsorted PBMCs precluded a conclusive naive versus antigen-experienced comparison.

A sample-barcoded 5' primer and a J-beta primer mix were used in a second PCR of about 7 to 11 cycles. Via MiXCR, TCRdb re-called the 5' RACE reads, giving one row per CDR3 protein. The sample carries fewer than 650,000 distinct CDR3 sequences, roughly a quarter recorded once. With each sample, at least 5 micrograms of total RNA were extracted. The J segment lost 3 bases and the V segment lost 0 bases, leaving 2 bases of the junction unmatched. Germline V gene sequence: CDR1 SGHDT, CDR2 YYEEEE. The CDR3 sequence is 16 residues long. This clonotype was observed a few times. What it recognizes is unknown. These sequences were also reported in another study, on T cells of mothers and their children. That publication notes: The study obtained over 9 million TCR beta CDR3 reads per mother and 2.5 million to 3 million per child. The analysis detected no persistent microchimeric T cell clones.

The clonotype originates from a boy aged 2-9 years in good health. The sample was blood. The V and J genes are TRBV5-6 and TRBJ2-6; 8 bases fit TRBD1. CDR3 loop: CASSLGTGLGANVLTF. DNA for the CDR3: TGTGCCAGCAGCTTGGGGACAGGGCTTGGGGCCAACGTCCTGACTTTC.